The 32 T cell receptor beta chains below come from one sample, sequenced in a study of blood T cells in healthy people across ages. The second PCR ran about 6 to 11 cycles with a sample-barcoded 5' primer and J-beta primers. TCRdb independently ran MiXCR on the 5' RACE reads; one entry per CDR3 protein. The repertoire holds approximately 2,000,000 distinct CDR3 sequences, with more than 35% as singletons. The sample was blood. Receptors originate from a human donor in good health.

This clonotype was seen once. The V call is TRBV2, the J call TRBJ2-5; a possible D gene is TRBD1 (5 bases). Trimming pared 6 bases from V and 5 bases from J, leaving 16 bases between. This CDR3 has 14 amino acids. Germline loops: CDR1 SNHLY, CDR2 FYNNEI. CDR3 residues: CASRDGRVMETQYF. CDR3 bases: TGTGCCAGCAGAGATGGCAGGGTAATGGAGACCCAGTACTTC.

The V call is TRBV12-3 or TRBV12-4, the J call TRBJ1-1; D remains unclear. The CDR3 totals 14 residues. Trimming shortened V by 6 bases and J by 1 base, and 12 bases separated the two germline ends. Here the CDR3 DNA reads TGTGCCAGCAGCACCTATAGTCGGAACACTGAAGCTTTCTTT. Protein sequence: CASSTYSRNTEAFF.

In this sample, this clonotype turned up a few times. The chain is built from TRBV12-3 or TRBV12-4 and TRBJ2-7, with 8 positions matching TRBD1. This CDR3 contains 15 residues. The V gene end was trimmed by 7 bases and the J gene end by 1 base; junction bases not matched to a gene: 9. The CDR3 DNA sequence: TGTGCCAGCATCCTACGGGACAGGCCTTCCTACGAGCAGTACTTC. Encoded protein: CASILRDRPSYEQYF.

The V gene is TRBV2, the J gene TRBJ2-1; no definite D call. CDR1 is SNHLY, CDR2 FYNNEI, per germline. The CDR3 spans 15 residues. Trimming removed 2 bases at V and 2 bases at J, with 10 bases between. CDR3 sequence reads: CASSEYPLTYNEQFF. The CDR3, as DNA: TGTGCCAGCAGTGAATATCCGTTGACCTACAATGAGCAGTTCTTC.

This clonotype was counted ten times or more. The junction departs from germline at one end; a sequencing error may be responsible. DNA of the CDR3: TGTGCCAGCAGCCAAGGACCTAACTATGGCTACACCTTC. Translation gives CASSQGPNYGYTF. The chain combines TRBV4-1 with TRBJ1-2; D unresolved. CDR3 length: 13 residues. Germline V gives CDR1 MGHRA, CDR2 YSYEKL.

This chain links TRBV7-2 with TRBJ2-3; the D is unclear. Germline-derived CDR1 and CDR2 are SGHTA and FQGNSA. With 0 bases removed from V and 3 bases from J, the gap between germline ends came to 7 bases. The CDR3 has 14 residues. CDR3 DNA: TGTGCCAGCAGCTTAGCGTGGCAGACAGATACGCAGTATTTT. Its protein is CASSLAWQTDTQYF. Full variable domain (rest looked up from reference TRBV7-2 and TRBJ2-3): GAGVSQSPSNKVTEKGKDVELRCDPISGHTALYWYRQSLGQGLEFLIYFQGNSAPDKSGLPSDRFSAERTGGSVSTLTIQRTQQEDSAVYLCASSLAWQTDTQYFGPGTRLTVL.

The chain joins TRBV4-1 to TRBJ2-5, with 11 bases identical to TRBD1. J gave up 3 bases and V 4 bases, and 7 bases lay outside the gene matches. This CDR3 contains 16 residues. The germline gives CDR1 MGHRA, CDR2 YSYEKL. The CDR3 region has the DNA TGCGCCAGCAGCCTAGGACAGGGGGCGAAAGAAGAGACCCAGTACTTC. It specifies CASSLGQGAKEETQYF.

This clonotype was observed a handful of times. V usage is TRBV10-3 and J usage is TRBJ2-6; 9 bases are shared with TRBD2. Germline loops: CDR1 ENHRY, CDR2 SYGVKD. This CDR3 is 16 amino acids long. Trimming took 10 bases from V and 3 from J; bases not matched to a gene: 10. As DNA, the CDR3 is TGTGCCAACAGGGCTAGCGGGGTTTATGGGGCCAACGTCCTGACTTTC. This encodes CANRASGVYGANVLTF.

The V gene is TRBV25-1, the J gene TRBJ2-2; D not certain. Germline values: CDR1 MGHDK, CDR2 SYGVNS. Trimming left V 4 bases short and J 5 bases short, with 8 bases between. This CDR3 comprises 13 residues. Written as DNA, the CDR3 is TGTGCCAGCAGTGGCTTAGGGACCGGGGAGCTGTTTTTT. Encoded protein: CASSGLGTGELFF.

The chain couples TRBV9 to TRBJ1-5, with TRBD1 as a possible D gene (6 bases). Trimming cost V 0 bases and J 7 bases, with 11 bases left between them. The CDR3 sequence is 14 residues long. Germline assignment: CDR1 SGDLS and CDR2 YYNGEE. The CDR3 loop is CASSVGTAGQPQHF. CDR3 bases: TGTGCCAGCAGCGTAGGGACAGCCGGACAGCCCCAGCATTTT.

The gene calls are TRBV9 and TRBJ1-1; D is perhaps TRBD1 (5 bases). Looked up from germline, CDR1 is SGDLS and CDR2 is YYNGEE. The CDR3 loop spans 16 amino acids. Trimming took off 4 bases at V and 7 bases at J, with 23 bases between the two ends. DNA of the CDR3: TGTGCCAGCAGCCCCTTAAGGGGTGAGAGGAGTATTGAAGCTTTCTTT. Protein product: CASSPLRGERSIEAFF.

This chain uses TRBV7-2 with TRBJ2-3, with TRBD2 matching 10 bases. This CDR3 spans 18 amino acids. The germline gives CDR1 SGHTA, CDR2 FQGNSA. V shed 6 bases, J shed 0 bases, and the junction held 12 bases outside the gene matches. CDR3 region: CASRPLAGLDSSTDTQYF. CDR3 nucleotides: TGTGCCAGCAGGCCACTAGCGGGGTTGGATTCTAGCACAGATACGCAGTATTTT.

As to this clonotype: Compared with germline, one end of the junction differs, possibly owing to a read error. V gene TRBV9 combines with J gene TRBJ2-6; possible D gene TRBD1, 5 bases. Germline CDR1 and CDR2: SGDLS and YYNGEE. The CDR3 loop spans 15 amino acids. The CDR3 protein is CASSAHGSGANILTF. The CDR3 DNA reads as TGTGCCAGCAGCGCCCACGGGTCTGGGGCCAACATCCTGACTTTC.

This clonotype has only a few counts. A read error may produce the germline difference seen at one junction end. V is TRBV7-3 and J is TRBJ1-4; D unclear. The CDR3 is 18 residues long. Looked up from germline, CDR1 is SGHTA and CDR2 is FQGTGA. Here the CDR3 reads CASSLPYSSGATNEKLFF. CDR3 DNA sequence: TGTGCCAGCAGTTTGCCATACTCCTCAGGTGCAACTAACGAAAAACTGTTTTTT.

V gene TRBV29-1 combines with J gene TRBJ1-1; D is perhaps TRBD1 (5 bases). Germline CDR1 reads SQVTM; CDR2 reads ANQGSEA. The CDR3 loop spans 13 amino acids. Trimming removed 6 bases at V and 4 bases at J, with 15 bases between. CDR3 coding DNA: TGCAGCGTAGAAAGACAGCTTAGCACTGAAGCTTTCTTT. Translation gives CSVERQLSTEAFF.

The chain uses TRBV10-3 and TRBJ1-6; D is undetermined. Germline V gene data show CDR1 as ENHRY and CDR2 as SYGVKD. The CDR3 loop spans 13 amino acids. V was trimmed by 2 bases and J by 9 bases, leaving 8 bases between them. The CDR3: CAISERGSSPLHF. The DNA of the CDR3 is TGTGCCATCAGTGAGCGAGGCTCTTCACCCCTCCACTTT.

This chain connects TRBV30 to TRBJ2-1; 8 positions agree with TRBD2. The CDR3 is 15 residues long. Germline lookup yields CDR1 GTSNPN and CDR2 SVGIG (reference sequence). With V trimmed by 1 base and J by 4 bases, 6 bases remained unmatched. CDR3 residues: CAWSALAGRYNEQFF. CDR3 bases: TGTGCCTGGAGTGCTCTAGCGGGTCGATACAATGAGCAGTTCTTC.

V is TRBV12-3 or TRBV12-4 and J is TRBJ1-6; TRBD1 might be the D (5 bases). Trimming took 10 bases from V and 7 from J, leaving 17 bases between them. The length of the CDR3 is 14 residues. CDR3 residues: CAIAEGLVNSPLHF. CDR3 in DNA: TGTGCCATAGCGGAGGGGCTGGTCAATTCACCCCTCCACTTT.

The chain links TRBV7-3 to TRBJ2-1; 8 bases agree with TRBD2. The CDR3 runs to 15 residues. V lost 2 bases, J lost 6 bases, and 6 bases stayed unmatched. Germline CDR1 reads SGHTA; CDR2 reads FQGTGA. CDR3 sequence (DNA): TGTGCCAGCAGCTTAGTCGCCGGGGGGGCCAATGAGCAGTTCTTC. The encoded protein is CASSLVAGGANEQFF.

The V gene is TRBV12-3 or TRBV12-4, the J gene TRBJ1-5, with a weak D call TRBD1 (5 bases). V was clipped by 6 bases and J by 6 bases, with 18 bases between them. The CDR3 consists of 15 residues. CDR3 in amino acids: CASSLGRGSTQPQHF. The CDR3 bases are TGTGCCAGCAGCTTGGGGAGGGGAAGTACTCAGCCCCAGCATTTT.

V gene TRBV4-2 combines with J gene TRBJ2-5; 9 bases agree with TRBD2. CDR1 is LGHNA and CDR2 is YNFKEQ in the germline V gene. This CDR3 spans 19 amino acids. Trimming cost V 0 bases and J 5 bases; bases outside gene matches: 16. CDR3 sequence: CASSQDLVIGGGARETQYF. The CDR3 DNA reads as TGTGCCAGCAGCCAAGATCTTGTCATAGGCGGGGGGGCCAGGGAGACCCAGTACTTC.

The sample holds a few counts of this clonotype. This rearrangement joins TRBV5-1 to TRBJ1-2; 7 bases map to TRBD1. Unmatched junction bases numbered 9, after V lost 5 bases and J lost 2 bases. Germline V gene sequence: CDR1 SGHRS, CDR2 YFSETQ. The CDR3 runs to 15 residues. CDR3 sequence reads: CASSTTGDPNYGYTF. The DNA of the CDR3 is TGCGCCAGCAGTACTACAGGGGATCCCAACTATGGCTACACCTTC.

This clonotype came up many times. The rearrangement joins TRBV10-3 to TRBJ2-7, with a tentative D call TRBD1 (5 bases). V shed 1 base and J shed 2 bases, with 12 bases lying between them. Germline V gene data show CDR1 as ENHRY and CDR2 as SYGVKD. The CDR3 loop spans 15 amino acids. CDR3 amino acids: CAISELETVPYEQYF. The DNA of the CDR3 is TGTGCCATCAGTGAGTTAGAGACAGTTCCCTACGAGCAGTACTTC.

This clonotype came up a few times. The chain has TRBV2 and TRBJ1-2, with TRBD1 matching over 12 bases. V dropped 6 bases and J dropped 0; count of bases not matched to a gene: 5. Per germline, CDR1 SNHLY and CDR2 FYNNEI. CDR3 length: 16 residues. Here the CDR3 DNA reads TGTGCCAGCAGCTCCGGGACAGGGGGCTCTAACTATGGCTACACCTTC. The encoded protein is CASSSGTGGSNYGYTF.

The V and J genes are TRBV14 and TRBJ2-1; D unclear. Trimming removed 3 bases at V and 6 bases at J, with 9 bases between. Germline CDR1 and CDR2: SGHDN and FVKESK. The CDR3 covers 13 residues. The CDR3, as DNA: TGTGCCAGCAGCCACCCGGGCGGCAATGAGCAGTTCTTC. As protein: CASSHPGGNEQFF.

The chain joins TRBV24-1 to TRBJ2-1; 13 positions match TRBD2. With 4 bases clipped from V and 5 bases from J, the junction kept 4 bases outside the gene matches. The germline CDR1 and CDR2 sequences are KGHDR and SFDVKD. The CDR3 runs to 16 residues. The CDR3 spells CATSDPGLAGDNEQFF. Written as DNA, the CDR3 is TGTGCCACCAGTGACCCTGGACTAGCGGGGGACAATGAGCAGTTCTTC.

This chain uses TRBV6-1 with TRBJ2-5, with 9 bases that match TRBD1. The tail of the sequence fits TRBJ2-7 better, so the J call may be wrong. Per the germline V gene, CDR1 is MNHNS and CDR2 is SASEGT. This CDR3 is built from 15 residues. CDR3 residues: CASSLGGQGGGEQYF. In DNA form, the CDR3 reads TGTGCCAGCAGTCTAGGGGGACAGGGTGGTGGCGAGCAGTACTTC.

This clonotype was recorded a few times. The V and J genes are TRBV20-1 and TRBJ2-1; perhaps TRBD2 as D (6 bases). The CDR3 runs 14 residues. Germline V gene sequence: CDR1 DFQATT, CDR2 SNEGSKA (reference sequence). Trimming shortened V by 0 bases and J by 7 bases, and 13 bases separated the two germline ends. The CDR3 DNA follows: TGCAGTGCTAGAGAGTGGGACTTAGAAAATGAGCAGTTCTTC. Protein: CSAREWDLENEQFF.

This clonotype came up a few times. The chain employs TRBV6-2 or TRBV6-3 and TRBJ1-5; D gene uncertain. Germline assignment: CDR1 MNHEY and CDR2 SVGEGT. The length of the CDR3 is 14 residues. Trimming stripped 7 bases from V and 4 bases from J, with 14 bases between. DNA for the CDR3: TGTGCCAGCACTAGGGATTGGGAAAATCAGCCCCAGCATTTT. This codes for CASTRDWENQPQHF.

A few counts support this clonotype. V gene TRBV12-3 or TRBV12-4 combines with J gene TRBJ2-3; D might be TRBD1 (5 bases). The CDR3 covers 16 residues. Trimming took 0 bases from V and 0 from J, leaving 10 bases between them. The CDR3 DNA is TGTGCCAGCAGTTTAGCGGTCGACAGTAGCACAGATACGCAGTATTTT. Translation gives CASSLAVDSSTDTQYF.

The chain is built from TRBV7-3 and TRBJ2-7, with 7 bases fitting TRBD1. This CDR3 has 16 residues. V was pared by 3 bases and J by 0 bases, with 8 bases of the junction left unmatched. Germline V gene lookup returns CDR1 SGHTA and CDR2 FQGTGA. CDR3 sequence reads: CASSFVDRTPSYEQYF. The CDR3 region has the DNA TGTGCCAGCAGCTTTGTGGACAGGACCCCCTCCTACGAGCAGTACTTC.

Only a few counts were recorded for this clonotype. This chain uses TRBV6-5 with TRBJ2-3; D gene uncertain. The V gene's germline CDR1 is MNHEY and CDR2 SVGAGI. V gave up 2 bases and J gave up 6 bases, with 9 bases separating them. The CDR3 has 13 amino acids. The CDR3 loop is CASSYVGMDTQYF. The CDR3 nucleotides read TGTGCCAGCAGTTACGTGGGGATGGATACGCAGTATTTT.